The rows below give T cell receptor beta chains drawn from one sample of a study of blood T cell repertoires in COVID-19. The assay was immunoSEQ multiplex PCR, and TCRdb's table has in-frame clones only and misses some. This sample has 180,000 or so clones, with roughly 82% found just once. The sample comprised peripheral blood. The receptors were gathered from a woman between 65 and 79 years old with acute or convalescent COVID-19. CDR3s leave out the opening cysteine and the closing phenylalanine or tryptophan. Each record gives: clone size, V gene, J gene, CDR3 protein. For some rows the clone size is stated as once, few or many, or as a class when expanded; others skip it.

abundance: few
v_gene: TRBV6-5
j_gene: TRBJ1-1
CDR3aa: ASGSPLTGRNEAF

abundance: -
v_gene: TRBV5-6
j_gene: TRBJ2-3
CDR3aa: ASSLARLAGQRTDTQY

abundance: few
v_gene: TRBV6-6
j_gene: TRBJ2-7
CDR3aa: ASSYPMEEQY

abundance: -
v_gene: TRBV10-3
j_gene: TRBJ2-1
CDR3aa: AIMGTGTGNNEQF

abundance: -
v_gene: TRBV28
j_gene: TRBJ2-3
CDR3aa: ASSLGGSRSDTQY

abundance: -
v_gene: TRBV4-3
j_gene: TRBJ1-2
CDR3aa: ASSRSARGIYGYT

abundance: -
v_gene: TRBV28
j_gene: TRBJ1-5
CDR3aa: ASTGGPNQPQH

abundance: -
v_gene: TRBV18
j_gene: TRBJ1-5
CDR3aa: ASSLTGAGQPQH

abundance: -
v_gene: TRBV9
j_gene: TRBJ2-2
CDR3aa: ASSVGGQGTGELF

abundance: -
v_gene: TRBV4-1
j_gene: TRBJ2-7
CDR3aa: ASSQRQGWYEQY

abundance: -
v_gene: TRBV6-5
j_gene: TRBJ1-1
CDR3aa: ASSSTRTEAF

abundance: -
v_gene: TRBV11-2
j_gene: TRBJ2-3
CDR3aa: ASSLAGGPTTDTQY

abundance: -
v_gene: TRBV5-4
j_gene: TRBJ2-1
CDR3aa: ASSQELGTYNEQF

abundance: -
v_gene: TRBV5-1
j_gene: TRBJ1-1
CDR3aa: ASSLEGPGMGGTEAF

abundance: -
v_gene: TRBV5-1
j_gene: TRBJ2-3
CDR3aa: ASSRERDTDTQY

abundance: -
v_gene: TRBV7-9
j_gene: TRBJ1-5
CDR3aa: ASSSTNQPQH

abundance: -
v_gene: TRBV29-1
j_gene: TRBJ1-1
CDR3aa: SVGQGSAEAF

abundance: -
v_gene: TRBV28
j_gene: TRBJ1-1
CDR3aa: ASKRGNTEAF

abundance: -
v_gene: TRBV7-9
j_gene: TRBJ1-2
CDR3aa: ASSLATGGGYT

abundance: -
v_gene: TRBV5-8
j_gene: TRBJ2-1
CDR3aa: ASSWGGPSGDEQF

abundance: -
v_gene: TRBV11-2
j_gene: TRBJ2-5
CDR3aa: ASSFTGILETQY

abundance: -
v_gene: TRBV30
j_gene: TRBJ1-2
CDR3aa: AWGSTGGANYGYT

abundance: -
v_gene: TRBV7-2
j_gene: TRBJ2-5
CDR3aa: ASRPNGLLQETQY

abundance: -
v_gene: TRBV10-3
j_gene: TRBJ1-1
CDR3aa: ATTGTPNTEAF

abundance: -
v_gene: TRBV6-5
j_gene: TRBJ1-1
CDR3aa: ASSYVNMNTEAF

abundance: -
v_gene: TRBV7-2
j_gene: TRBJ2-3
CDR3aa: ASSLVVLAGGRDTQY

abundance: -
v_gene: TRBV30
j_gene: TRBJ1-6
CDR3aa: AWSVPGQGRGPLH

abundance: once
v_gene: TRBV11-2
j_gene: TRBJ2-3
CDR3aa: ASSEERVTDTQY

abundance: few
v_gene: TRBV5-4
j_gene: TRBJ2-7
CDR3aa: ASSIAGVGYEQY

abundance: -
v_gene: TRBV30
j_gene: TRBJ1-3
CDR3aa: AWSQQGASGNTIY

abundance: -
v_gene: TRBV5-6
j_gene: TRBJ2-1
CDR3aa: ASSLVAGGTNEQF

abundance: -
v_gene: TRBV28
j_gene: TRBJ1-5
CDR3aa: ASSLVTGGGNQPQH

abundance: -
v_gene: TRBV10-3
j_gene: TRBJ2-5
CDR3aa: AISIGTSGSGETQY

abundance: -
v_gene: TRBV5-1
j_gene: TRBJ2-3
CDR3aa: ASSFPSGGSSTDTQY

abundance: -
v_gene: TRBV11-1
j_gene: TRBJ2-1
CDR3aa: ASSLGNGGQF

abundance: -
v_gene: TRBV4-2
j_gene: TRBJ1-1
CDR3aa: ASSQDMRQDTEAF

abundance: -
v_gene: TRBV27
j_gene: TRBJ2-1
CDR3aa: ASRTSGSLEQF

abundance: -
v_gene: TRBV24-1
j_gene: TRBJ1-5
CDR3aa: ATSDRSAGRDQPQH

abundance: -
v_gene: TRBV28
j_gene: TRBJ1-2
CDR3aa: ASTITGGGDGYT

abundance: -
v_gene: TRBV20-1
j_gene: TRBJ1-2
CDR3aa: SAHEAYGYT